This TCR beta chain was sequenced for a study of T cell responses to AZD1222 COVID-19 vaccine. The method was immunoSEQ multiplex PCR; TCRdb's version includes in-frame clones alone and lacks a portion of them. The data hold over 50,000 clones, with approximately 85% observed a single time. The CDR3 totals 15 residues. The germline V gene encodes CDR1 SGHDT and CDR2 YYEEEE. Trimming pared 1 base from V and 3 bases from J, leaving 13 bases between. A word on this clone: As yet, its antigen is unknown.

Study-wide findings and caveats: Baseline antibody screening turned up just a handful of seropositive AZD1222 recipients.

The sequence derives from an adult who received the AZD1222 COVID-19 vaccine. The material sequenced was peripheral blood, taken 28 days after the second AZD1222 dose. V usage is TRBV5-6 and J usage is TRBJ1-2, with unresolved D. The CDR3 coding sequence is TGTGCCAGCAGCTTGACGGCGGGATTGGACTATGGCTACACCTTC. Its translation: CASSLTAGLDYGYTF.